This entry describes one T cell receptor (beta chain). Its antigen is still unknown. The entry originates in a study of T-cell memory formation after mild COVID-19. Study results and caveats: Some clones that responded were present in memory (sampled pre-infection), which suggests cross-reactive memory joined.

Via MiXCR, TCRdb re-called the 5' RACE reads, giving one row per CDR3 protein. The profile shows hundreds of thousands of distinct CDR3 sequences, around 15% of them singletons. The germline V gene has CDR1 SGHRS and CDR2 YFSETQ. This CDR3 spans 15 amino acids. Trimming took 4 bases from V and 7 from J; bases not matched to a gene: 11. The sequence was collected from a man aged 18 to 30 who had mild COVID-19 (a few samples of this study predate the infection). Cell type and time point are not known. Sequenced input: PBMCs or a T cell subset sorted from them (not recorded which). The V and J genes are TRBV5-1 and TRBJ2-1; TRBD2 matches 7 bases. The CDR3 region has the DNA TGCGCCAGCAGCCCCAGCGGGGACGGGAAGAATGAGCAGTTCTTC. Its protein product is CASSPSGDGKNEQFF.